The 24 T cell receptor beta chains below were found in one sample sequenced in a study of blood T cell repertoires in COVID-19. Assay: immunoSEQ multiplex PCR; the TCRdb copy retains only in-frame clones and omits some. Found here are approximately 70,000 clones, 70% to 90% of them singletons; the top ten hold roughly 1.2%. Sequencing was performed on peripheral blood. These receptors came from a woman aged 55-75 years with acute or convalescent COVID-19.

The chain couples TRBV5-1 to TRBJ2-2; 7 bases are shared with TRBD2. The CDR3 has 17 amino acids. The V gene end was trimmed by 0 bases and the J gene end by 3 bases; junction bases not matched to a gene: 8. CDR1 and CDR2 from the germline V gene are SGHRS and YFSETQ. This CDR3 reads CASSLAGLAEHTGELFF. The CDR3 DNA reads as TGCGCCAGCAGCTTGGCCGGGCTAGCGGAGCACACCGGGGAGCTGTTTTTT.

V gene TRBV7-9 combines with J gene TRBJ1-5, with 8 bases identical to TRBD1. The CDR3 length is 14 residues. After removal of 5 bases from V and 3 bases from J, the junction contained 3 bases not matched to a gene. Germline V gene sequence: CDR1 SEHNR, CDR2 FQNEAQ (reference sequence). CDR3: CASSQDRDNQPQHF. CDR3 coding DNA: TGTGCCAGCAGCCAGGACAGGGACAATCAGCCCCAGCATTTT.

The chain is built from TRBV5-1 and TRBJ2-2; the D gene is possibly TRBD1 (6 bases). The germline V gene has CDR1 SGHRS and CDR2 YFSETQ. V was trimmed by 3 bases and J by 6 bases, leaving 15 bases between them. The CDR3 runs to 15 residues. CDR3 DNA: TGCGCCAGCAGCTCAGGGGACCTTCCGGCCGGGGAGCTGTTTTTT. It specifies CASSSGDLPAGELFF.

The genes are TRBV4-3 and TRBJ1-2; D perhaps matches TRBD1 (5 bases). Deletions cut 0 bases from V and 7 bases from J, with 12 bases between. Germline V lookup: CDR1 LGHNA, CDR2 YSLEER. The CDR3 is made up of 14 amino acids. The chain's CDR3 is CASSQDPGGSGYTF. CDR3 bases: TGCGCCAGCAGCCAAGATCCCGGGGGAAGTGGCTACACCTTC.

The genes are TRBV6-6 and TRBJ2-7; 11 bases fit TRBD1. CDR1 and CDR2 (germline): MNHNY, SVGAGI (reference sequence). Trimming removed 5 bases from V and 3 bases from J; junction bases left unmatched: 18. CDR3 size: 19 residues. The CDR3 region has the DNA TGTGCCAGCAGTCCATCCGGGACAGGGGGACTCCTGGCCCTCTACGAGCAGTACGTC. Amino acids: CASSPSGTGGLLALYEQYV.

CDR3 in amino acids: CASSPDPGRGTEAFF. CDR3 DNA: TGCGCCAGCAGCCCGGACCCAGGGAGGGGCACTGAAGCTTTCTTT. V gene TRBV5-1 combines with J gene TRBJ1-1, with TRBD1 as a possible D gene (5 bases). This CDR3 is built from 15 residues. Germline CDR1 is SGHRS and CDR2 is YFSETQ. Trimming removed 4 bases from V and 4 bases from J, with 17 bases in between.

The rearrangement joins TRBV2 to TRBJ1-2; 7 bases map to TRBD1. In germline, CDR1 is SNHLY, CDR2 FYNNEI. V was pared by 6 bases and J by 3 bases, with 1 base of the junction left unmatched. This CDR3 has 12 residues. DNA of the CDR3: TGTGCCAGCAGACAGGGGTACTATGGCTACACCTTC. It yields the protein CASRQGYYGYTF. The full variable domain, completed using reference TRBV2 and TRBJ1-2, is EPEVTQTPSHQVTQMGQEVILRCVPISNHLYFYWYRQILGQKVEFLVSFYNNEISEKSEIFDDQFSVERPDGSNFTLKIRSTKLEDSAMYFCASRQGYYGYTFGSGTRLTVV.

V is TRBV12-3 or TRBV12-4 and J is TRBJ1-1, with D possibly TRBD1 on 6 matching bases. Trimming took off 6 bases at V and 6 bases at J, with 14 bases between the two ends. CDR3 length: 13 residues. DNA of the CDR3: TGTGCCAGCAGAACGCAGGGGTATGCTGAAGCTTTCTTT. Protein: CASRTQGYAEAFF.

This rearrangement joins TRBV12-3 or TRBV12-4 to TRBJ1-1, with a weak D call TRBD1 (5 bases). The CDR3 covers 13 residues. The V end lost 3 bases, the J end lost 2 bases, and 7 bases lay between the germline ends. The chain's CDR3 is CASSLTANTEAFF. DNA for the CDR3: TGTGCCAGCAGTTTGACAGCCAACACTGAAGCTTTCTTT.

Ten or more counts support this clone. The rearrangement joins TRBV7-2 to TRBJ1-4, with 8 nucleotides matching TRBD1. The CDR3 covers 18 residues. The germline gives CDR1 SGHTA, CDR2 FQGNSA. J was trimmed by 4 bases and V by 0 bases; bases with no gene match: 10. CDR3 DNA: TGTGCCAGCAGCTTAGCCCCTACCGGGACAGGCTTTAATGAAAAACTGTTTTTT. Its translation is CASSLAPTGTGFNEKLFF.

This clone has just one count. The J gene is TRBJ1-4, the V gene TRBV18; D remains unclear. Germline CDR1 is KGHSH and CDR2 is LQKENI. The ends were cut back, 6 bases at V and 3 bases at J, with 8 bases in the middle. The CDR3 contains 13 residues. The CDR3, as DNA: TGTGCCAGCTCCCGAGCCCCTAATGAAAAACTGTTTTTT. This encodes CASSRAPNEKLFF.

The chain couples TRBV10-3 to TRBJ2-2; 7 bases line up with TRBD1. Looked up from germline, CDR1 is ENHRY and CDR2 is SYGVKD. V lost 4 bases, J lost 4 bases, and 6 bases stayed unmatched. The CDR3 is 15 amino acids. The CDR3 here is CAISVQGIGTGELFF. DNA of the CDR3: TGTGCCATCAGTGTACAGGGGATTGGCACCGGGGAGCTGTTTTTT.

The sample holds one count of this clone. The rearrangement joins TRBV5-1 to TRBJ2-1; D is possibly TRBD1 (6 bases). This CDR3 has 14 amino acids. Trimming took 5 bases from V and 3 from J, leaving 12 bases between them. Germline-derived CDR1 and CDR2 are SGHRS and YFSETQ. The CDR3 bases are TGCGCCAGCAGGGAACAGGGTAACTACAATGAGCAGTTCTTC. Protein sequence: CASREQGNYNEQFF.

This chain links TRBV6-2 or TRBV6-3 with TRBJ2-7, with D unclear. The CDR3 sequence is 12 residues long. V was trimmed by 5 bases and J by 6 bases, leaving 11 bases between them. Looked up from germline, CDR1 is MNHEY and CDR2 is SVGEGT. CDR3 sequence: CASSDWLGEQYV. CDR3 DNA: TGTGCCAGCAGTGATTGGCTTGGCGAGCAGTACGTC.

The CDR3 reads CASRFDSSGNTIYF. CDR3 in DNA: TGTGCCAGCAGATTCGACAGCTCTGGAAACACCATATATTTT. The chain carries TRBV7-9 and TRBJ1-3; tentatively, D is TRBD1 (5 bases). The CDR3 is 14 residues long. V lost 6 bases to trimming and J lost 0 bases, with 9 bases between them. CDR1 and CDR2 from the germline V gene are SEHNR and FQNEAQ (reference sequence).

The rearrangement uses TRBV9 and TRBJ2-3; tentative D call: TRBD2 (6 bases). Germline V gives CDR1 SGDLS, CDR2 YYNGEE. This CDR3 spans 15 amino acids. Trimming shortened V by 3 bases and J by 5 bases, and 16 bases separated the two germline ends. The CDR3 nucleotides read TGTGCCAGCAGCGCCGGCTTTCCGGAGGGAGATACGCAGTATTTT. Translation: CASSAGFPEGDTQYF.

A note on this clone: At one end, the junction sequence differs from germline, possibly due to a read error. The chain recombines TRBV18 with TRBJ2-3, with TRBD2 matching over 9 bases. There are 15 residues in the CDR3. Germline V lookup: CDR1 KGHSH, CDR2 LQKENI. The CDR3 bases are TGTGCCAGCTCACCATCGCGGGGGGGCACGGATACGCAGTATTTT. Its translation: CASSPSRGGTDTQYF.

The rearrangement uses TRBV7-8 and TRBJ2-1, with a tentative D call TRBD2 (6 bases). In germline, CDR1 is SGHVS, CDR2 FQNEAQ. Trimming cost V 5 bases and J 0 bases, with 17 bases left between them. This CDR3 is built from 17 residues. The CDR3 DNA reads as TGTGCCAGCAGCCCAAGGCGGGCGGGGAGCTCCTACAATGAGCAGTTCTTC. Translation: CASSPRRAGSSYNEQFF.

This chain connects TRBV19 to TRBJ1-2; the D gene is possibly TRBD1 (5 bases). The germline V gene has CDR1 LNHDA and CDR2 SQIVND (reference sequence). This CDR3 contains 12 residues. Trimming removed 7 bases from V and 2 bases from J, with 8 bases in between. The CDR3 reads CASKRGNYGYTF. CDR3 in DNA: TGTGCCAGTAAGCGGGGGAACTATGGCTACACCTTC.

V usage is TRBV11-3 and J usage is TRBJ2-2, with D perhaps TRBD1 (6 bases). This CDR3 comprises 16 residues. Germline V gives CDR1 SGHNT, CDR2 YENEEA. V lost 5 bases and J lost 5, with 18 bases in between. The CDR3 region is CASSARFSGETGELFF. The CDR3 nucleotides are TGTGCCAGCAGCGCACGCTTCTCAGGGGAAACCGGGGAGCTGTTTTTT.

The chain combines TRBV5-1 with TRBJ1-4, with D maybe TRBD1 (6 bases). Germline-derived CDR1 and CDR2 are SGHRS and YFSETQ. The V and J ends lost 2 bases and 0 bases respectively, with 11 bases between them. This CDR3 is 16 amino acids long. CDR3 loop: CASSLGQIPTNEKLFF. The CDR3 DNA reads TGCGCCAGCAGCTTAGGACAGATTCCAACTAATGAAAAACTGTTTTTT. The variable domain in full, with the rest retrieved from reference TRBV5-1 and TRBJ1-4, is KAGVTQTPRYLIKTRGQQVTLSCSPISGHRSVSWYQQTPGQGLQFLFEYFSETQRNKGNFPGRFSGRQFSNSRSEMNVSTLELGDSALYLCASSLGQIPTNEKLFFGSGTQLSVL.

The chain recombines TRBV3-1 (or the pseudogene TRBV3-2) with TRBJ2-5; D is unclear. The length of the CDR3 is 13 residues. Per the germline V gene, CDR1 is LGHDT and CDR2 is YNNKEL (reference sequence). Trimming cost V 4 bases and J 2 bases, with 8 bases left between them. CDR3: CASSPTEQETQYF. The CDR3 nucleotides read TGTGCCAGCAGCCCGACGGAGCAAGAGACCCAGTACTTC.

This chain links TRBV5-1 with TRBJ2-7, with 8 bases identical to TRBD2. V lost 3 bases, J lost 6 bases, and 2 bases stayed unmatched. Germline CDR1 and CDR2: SGHRS and YFSETQ. The CDR3 spans 12 residues. The CDR3 DNA reads as TGCGCCAGCAGCTATGCGGGAGGCGAGCAGTACGTC. Its protein product is CASSYAGGEQYV.

The J gene is TRBJ2-5, the V gene TRBV7-9, with 10 positions matching TRBD2. Germline CDR1 is SEHNR and CDR2 is FQNEAQ (reference sequence). Trimming cost V 6 bases and J 2 bases; bases outside gene matches: 0. The CDR3 totals 13 residues. The CDR3: CASRTSGQETQYF. CDR3 nucleotides: TGTGCCAGCAGGACTAGCGGGCAAGAGACCCAGTACTTC.